The TCR beta chain described here comes from a study of response to subunit inactivated influenza vaccine (dated by TCRdb to the late 2010s). For context, the study as a whole: The study used deep quantitative T cell receptor repertoire profiling to track responses to a trivalent subunit inactivated influenza vaccine. On the study overall, not on this receptor specifically: According to the authors, only a limited number of new T cells may be recruited by each seasonal influenza vaccination.

Many counts were recorded for this clonotype. Its recognized antigen is unknown. Sequence at one end of the junction differs from germline and may be a read error. Receptors were amplified or captured by RT-PCR. The data were produced on an Illumina HiSeq 2500. In TCRdb, the public reads were trimmed at Q25 with fastp and aligned with MiXCR, with productive beta chains retained. A single entry per CDR3 protein holds the most common genes and DNA from its merged rows. Within this sample are under 950,000 distinct CDR3 sequences, with over 20% of them counted one time only. More than 8.5% of the sample is taken by the ten largest. Inclusive of the bounding cysteine and phenylalanine, the CDR3 is 15 residues long. The only DNA kept is the CDR3, 45 bases in frame from the first base.

The source was PBMCs from blood, collected about 5 days after vaccination. The sequence derives from a man aged 50-59 years who received an inactivated influenza vaccine. Donor details come from another sample of the same person, matched by shared clones. This sequence uses TRBV12-3 or TRBV12-4 and TRBJ2-1; 11 junctional bases match TRBD2. The CDR3 region reads CASSLAGGPYNEQFF. The sequenced DNA: TGTGCCAGCAGTCTAGCGGGAGGACCTTACAATGAGCAGTTCTTC.